The rows below give T cell receptor beta chains drawn from one sample of a study of T cells in Graves' hyperthyroidism and ophthalmopathy. TCRdb fed the multiplex PCR reads into MiXCR, producing one record per CDR3 protein. The data hold approximately 520,000 distinct CDR3 sequences, with around 21% observed a single time. Sequenced: blood. These receptors came from a man aged 18 to 30 with Graves' hyperthyroidism. Each CDR3 is given without its conserved first and last residue. The order of the fields is V gene, CDR3 length, J gene, clone size, CDR3 protein. Where a row states a size, it is once, few, many or the class of an expanded clone; other rows omit it.

v_gene: TRBV2; len: 12; j_gene: TRBJ2-7; abundance: few; CDR3aa: ASSGRQLYYEQY
v_gene: TRBV6-1; len: 15; j_gene: TRBJ1-5; abundance: many; CDR3aa: ASSGPRQPHSNQPQH
v_gene: TRBV5-1; len: 13; j_gene: TRBJ2-5; abundance: many; CDR3aa: ASSLATGGAETQY
v_gene: TRBV6-1; len: 14; j_gene: TRBJ2-7; abundance: many; CDR3aa: ASSQPPGQGYGEQY
v_gene: TRBV19; len: 12; j_gene: TRBJ2-7; abundance: few; CDR3aa: ASSASGGADEQY
v_gene: TRBV6-1; len: 11; j_gene: TRBJ1-1; abundance: many; CDR3aa: ATGGPLNTEAF
v_gene: TRBV20-1; len: 11; j_gene: TRBJ1-2; abundance: many; CDR3aa: SATITRGGGYT
v_gene: TRBV28; len: 12; j_gene: TRBJ1-1; abundance: many; CDR3aa: ASNHQGRNTEAF
v_gene: TRBV2; len: 11; j_gene: TRBJ2-6; abundance: .; CDR3aa: ARGRSGANVLT
v_gene: TRBV2; len: 11; j_gene: TRBJ2-5; abundance: many; CDR3aa: ASRGDTEETQY